Below, 3 T cell receptor beta chains from the same sample are listed, as sequenced in a study of blood T cell repertoires in COVID-19. Assay used: immunoSEQ multiplex PCR; TCRdb lists only in-frame clones, some missing. Among 110,000 to 150,000 clones listed, about 86% were seen once. Input material: peripheral blood. These receptors came from a woman over 75 with acute or convalescent COVID-19.

The CDR3 loop is CASSFSGGLSYNEQFF. The CDR3 bases are TGTGCCAGCAGCTTCAGCGGGGGGCTCTCCTACAATGAGCAGTTCTTC. The V gene is TRBV5-4, the J gene TRBJ2-1, with 9 nucleotides matching TRBD2. The V segment lost 2 bases and the J segment 0 bases; nucleotides outside the gene matches: 3. CDR1 SGHNT and CDR2 YYREEE come from the germline V gene (reference sequence). The CDR3 extends over 16 amino acids.

The rearrangement links TRBV19 to TRBJ2-1, with D unclear. Germline values: CDR1 LNHDA, CDR2 SQIVND (reference sequence). V shed 5 bases and J shed 0 bases, with 5 bases lying between them. CDR3 length equals 13 residues. The CDR3 loop reads CASSQNSYNEQFF. The CDR3 DNA follows: TGTGCCAGTAGTCAGAACTCCTACAATGAGCAGTTCTTC.

The chain combines TRBV19 with TRBJ1-4; D is uncertain. Trimming took 3 bases from V and 3 from J, leaving 14 bases between them. This CDR3 region has 16 residues. Germline V gives CDR1 LNHDA, CDR2 SQIVND (reference sequence). The DNA of the CDR3 is TGTGCCAGTAGTATTTTCGTCGGAGGGCCTAATGAAAAACTGTTTTTT. Protein product: CASSIFVGGPNEKLFF.